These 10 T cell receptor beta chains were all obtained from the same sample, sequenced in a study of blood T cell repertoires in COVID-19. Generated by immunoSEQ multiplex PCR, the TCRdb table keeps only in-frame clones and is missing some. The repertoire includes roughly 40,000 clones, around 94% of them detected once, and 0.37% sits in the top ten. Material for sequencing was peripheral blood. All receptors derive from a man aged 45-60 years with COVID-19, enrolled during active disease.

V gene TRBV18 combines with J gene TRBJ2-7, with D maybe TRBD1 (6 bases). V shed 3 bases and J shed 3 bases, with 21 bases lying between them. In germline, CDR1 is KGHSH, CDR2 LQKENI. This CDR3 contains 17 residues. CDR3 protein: CASSPRIPGHINYEQYF. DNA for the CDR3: TGTGCCAGCTCACCTCGCATCCCGGGACACATTAACTACGAGCAGTACTTC.

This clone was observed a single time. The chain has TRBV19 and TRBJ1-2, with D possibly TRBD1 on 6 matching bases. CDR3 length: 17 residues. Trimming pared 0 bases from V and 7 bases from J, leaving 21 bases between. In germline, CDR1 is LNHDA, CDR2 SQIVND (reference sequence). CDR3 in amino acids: CASSIDGQDSYLSGYTF. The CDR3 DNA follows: TGTGCCAGTAGTATAGACGGGCAGGACAGCTATCTCTCTGGCTACACCTTC.

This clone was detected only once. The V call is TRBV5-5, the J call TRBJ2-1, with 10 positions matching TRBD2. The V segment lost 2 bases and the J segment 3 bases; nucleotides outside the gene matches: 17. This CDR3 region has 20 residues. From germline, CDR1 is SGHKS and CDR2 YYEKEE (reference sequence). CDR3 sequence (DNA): TGTGCCAGCAGCTTCGGCTGGACTAGCGGCCCAGTCTGGGGCTACAATGAGCAGTTCTTC. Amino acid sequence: CASSFGWTSGPVWGYNEQFF.

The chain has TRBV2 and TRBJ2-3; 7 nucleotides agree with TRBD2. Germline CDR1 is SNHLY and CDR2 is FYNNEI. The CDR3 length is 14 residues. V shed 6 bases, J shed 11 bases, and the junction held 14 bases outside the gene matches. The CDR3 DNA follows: TGTGCCAGCAGCCAACGCGGGACTACCAATATGCAGTATTTT. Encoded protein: CASSQRGTTNMQYF.

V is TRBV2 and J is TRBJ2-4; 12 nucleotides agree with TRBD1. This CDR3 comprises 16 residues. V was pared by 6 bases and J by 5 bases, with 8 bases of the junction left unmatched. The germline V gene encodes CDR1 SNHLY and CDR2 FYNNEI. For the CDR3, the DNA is TGTGCCAGCAGGGAAACCGGGACAGGGGGCCAAAACATTCAGTACTTC. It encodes CASRETGTGGQNIQYF.

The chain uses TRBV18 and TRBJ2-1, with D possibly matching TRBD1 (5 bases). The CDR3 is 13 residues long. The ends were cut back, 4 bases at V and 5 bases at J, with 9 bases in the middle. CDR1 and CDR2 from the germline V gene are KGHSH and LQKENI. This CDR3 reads CASSLVRDNEQFF. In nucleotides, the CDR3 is TGTGCCAGCTCACTAGTCAGGGACAATGAGCAGTTCTTC.

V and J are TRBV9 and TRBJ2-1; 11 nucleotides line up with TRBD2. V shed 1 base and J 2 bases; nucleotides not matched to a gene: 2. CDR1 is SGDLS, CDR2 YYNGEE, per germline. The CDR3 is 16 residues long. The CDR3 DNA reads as TGTGCCAGCAGCGTACCGGGACTAGCGGCCTACAATGAGCAGTTCTTC. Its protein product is CASSVPGLAAYNEQFF.

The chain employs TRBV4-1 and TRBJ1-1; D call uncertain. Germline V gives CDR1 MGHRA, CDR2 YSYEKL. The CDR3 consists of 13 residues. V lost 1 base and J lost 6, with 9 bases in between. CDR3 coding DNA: TGCGCCAGCAGCCAAGTAGGAGGACCTGAAGCTTTCTTT. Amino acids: CASSQVGGPEAFF.

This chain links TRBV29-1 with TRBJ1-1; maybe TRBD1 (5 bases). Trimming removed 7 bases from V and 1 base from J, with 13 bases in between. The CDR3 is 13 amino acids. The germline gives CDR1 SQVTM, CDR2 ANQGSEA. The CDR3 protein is CSARGAGNTEAFF. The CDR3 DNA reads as TGCAGCGCCCGTGGGGCCGGGAACACTGAAGCTTTCTTT.

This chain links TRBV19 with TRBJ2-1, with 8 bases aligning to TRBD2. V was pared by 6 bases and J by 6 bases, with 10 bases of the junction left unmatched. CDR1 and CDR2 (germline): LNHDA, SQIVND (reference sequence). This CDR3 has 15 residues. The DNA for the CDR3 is TGTGCCAGTAGCACTCCGGGACTAGAGGCCAATGAGCAGTTCTTC. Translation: CASSTPGLEANEQFF.